The 9 T cell receptor beta chains presented below share a single source sample, sequenced in a study of persistence of HIV-infected CD4 T cells (dated by TCRdb to about 2020). The immunoSEQ hsTCRB assay version 4 in survey mode was used to sequence TCRbeta repertoires from genomic DNA. TCRdb took over this immuneACCESS table, retaining in-frame rearrangements with V and J assigned. Such tables are incomplete; in checked studies, under half of the missing clones stem from an unresolved V gene, and the remainder is unexplained. The sample data list some 30,000 clones, and approximately 70% of these were observed just once. The ten most abundant clones make up 1.4% of the sample. The treatment or condition label, read with the paper, signifies: suppressive antiretroviral therapy. A pool of overlapping 15-mer peptides from HIV-1 Gag, at 0.85 to 1 ug per peptide per mL, was used to stimulate the cells. CD4+ T cells that responded were sorted based on upregulation of both CD40 ligand and CD69.

The antigens of these receptors remain unknown. Sequencing was performed on CD4+ T cells sorted from PBMCs after roughly 18-hour stimulation, taken from a patient who received antiretroviral therapy. The label giving this sample's cell subset or site can be read as: CD40L+CD69+ CD4 T cells responding to HIV-1 Gag peptides. The receptor source for this set is an adult man with HIV who was CMV-seropositive.

The chain employs TRBV24-1 and TRBJ1-1, with D uncertain. Germline lookup yields CDR1 KGHDR and CDR2 SFDVKD. V gave up 9 bases and J gave up 2 bases, with 12 bases separating them. The CDR3 covers 13 residues. The CDR3 DNA reads TGTGCCACCCGAGGGCAGTATAACACTGAAGCTTTCTTT. Its protein product is CATRGQYNTEAFF.

V gene TRBV3-1 (or the pseudogene TRBV3-2) combines with J gene TRBJ1-3; D is unclear. Trimming took off 4 bases at V and 1 base at J, with 17 bases between the two ends. Germline values: CDR1 LGHDT, CDR2 YNNKEL (reference sequence). The CDR3 spans 17 residues. The CDR3 sequence: CASSPRPLSTSGNTIYF. DNA of the CDR3: TGTGCCAGCAGCCCCCGACCCTTATCAACGTCTGGAAACACCATATATTTT.

The J gene is TRBJ1-3, the V gene TRBV7-2, with D maybe TRBD1 (6 bases). Per germline, CDR1 SGHTA and CDR2 FQGNSA. This CDR3 region has 15 residues. Trimming stripped 0 bases from V and 4 bases from J, with 10 bases between. CDR3 residues: CASSLAGARGNTIYF. CDR3 coding DNA: TGTGCCAGCAGCTTAGCGGGGGCTCGCGGAAACACCATATATTTT.

The J gene is TRBJ1-1, the V gene TRBV4-1; D not certain. Trimming removed 0 bases at V and 11 bases at J, with 19 bases between. This CDR3 comprises 15 residues. Germline V gene lookup returns CDR1 MGHRA and CDR2 YSYEKL. As DNA, the CDR3 is TGCGCCAGCAGCCAAGAGGTAACCCCACTTAGGAGGGCTTTCTTT. The encoded protein is CASSQEVTPLRRAFF.

V usage is TRBV27 and J usage is TRBJ1-5; the D gene is possibly TRBD1 (5 bases). This CDR3 spans 14 amino acids. Deletions cut 3 bases from V and 5 bases from J, with 11 bases between. Per germline, CDR1 MNHEY and CDR2 SMNVEV (reference sequence). In DNA form, the CDR3 reads TGTGCCAGCAGTTTCTGGGGCGGGGATCAGCCCCAGCATTTT. It codes for CASSFWGGDQPQHF.

The chain links TRBV7-9 to TRBJ2-2, with TRBD2 matching 9 bases. CDR1 SEHNR and CDR2 FQNEAQ come from the germline V gene (reference sequence). Trimming at V came to 5 bases and at J to 4 bases, leaving 14 bases not matched to a gene. The CDR3 consists of 18 residues. CDR3 in amino acids: CASSPLRAGGRSTGELFF. CDR3 nucleotide sequence: TGTGCCAGCAGCCCCTTACGAGCGGGGGGCCGGAGCACCGGGGAGCTGTTTTTT.

V usage is TRBV3-1 (or the pseudogene TRBV3-2) and J usage is TRBJ1-5, with a weak D call TRBD1 (6 bases). Germline V gene data show CDR1 as LGHDT and CDR2 as YNNKEL (reference sequence). The CDR3 is 14 residues long. Trimming took 1 base from V and 7 from J, leaving 11 bases between them. The CDR3 bases are TGTGCCAGCAGCCAAGGCGGACAGCGACAGCCCCAGCATTTT. Residues: CASSQGGQRQPQHF.

By proportion, this clone is medium-sized (0.01 to 0.1%). The junction differs from germline at one of its ends, possibly a read error. V and J are TRBV28 and TRBJ2-7; tentatively, D is TRBD2 (6 bases). CDR1 MDHEN and CDR2 SYDVKM come from the germline V gene. The CDR3 consists of 12 residues. As DNA, the CDR3 is TGTGCCAGCGGGATAAGCGGGTACGGGCAGTACTTC. Residues: CASGISGYGQYF.

V and J are TRBV21-1 and TRBJ2-2; TRBD1 was called by the table and not checked on the DNA. TRBV21-1 is a pseudogene. This CDR3 has 19 amino acids. The CDR3 protein is CASSKRGDRDRVVVGELFF. CDR3 bases: TGTGCCAGCAGCAAAAGGGGGGACAGGGATAGGGTTGTAGTCGGGGAGCTGTTTTTT.